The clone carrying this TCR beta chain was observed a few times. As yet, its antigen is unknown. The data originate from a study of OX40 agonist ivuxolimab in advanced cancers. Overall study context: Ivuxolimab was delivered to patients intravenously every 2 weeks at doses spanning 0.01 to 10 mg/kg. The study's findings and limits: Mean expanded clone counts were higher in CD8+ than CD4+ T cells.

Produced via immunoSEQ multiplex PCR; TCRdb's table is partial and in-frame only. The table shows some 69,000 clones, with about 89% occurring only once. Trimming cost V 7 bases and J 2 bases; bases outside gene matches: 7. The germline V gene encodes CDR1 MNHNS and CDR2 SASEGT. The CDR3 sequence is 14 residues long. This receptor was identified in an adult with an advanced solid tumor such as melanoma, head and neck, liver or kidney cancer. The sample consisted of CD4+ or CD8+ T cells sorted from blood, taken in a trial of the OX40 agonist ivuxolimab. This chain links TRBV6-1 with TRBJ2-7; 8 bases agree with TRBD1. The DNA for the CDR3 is TGTGCCAGCATAGCGGACAGGGCACCCTACGAGCAGTACTTC. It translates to CASIADRAPYEQYF.